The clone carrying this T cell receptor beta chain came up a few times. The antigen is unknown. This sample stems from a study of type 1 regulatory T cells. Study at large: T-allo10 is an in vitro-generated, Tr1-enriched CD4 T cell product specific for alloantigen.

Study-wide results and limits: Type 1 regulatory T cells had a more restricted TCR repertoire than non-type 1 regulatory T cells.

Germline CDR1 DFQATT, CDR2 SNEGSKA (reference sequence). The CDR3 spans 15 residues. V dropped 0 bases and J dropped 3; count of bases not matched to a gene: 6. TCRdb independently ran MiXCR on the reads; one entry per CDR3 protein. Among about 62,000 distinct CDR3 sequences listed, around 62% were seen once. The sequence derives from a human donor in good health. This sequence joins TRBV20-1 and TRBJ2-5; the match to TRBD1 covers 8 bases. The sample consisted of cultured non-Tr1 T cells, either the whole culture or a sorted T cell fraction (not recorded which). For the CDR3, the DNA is TGCAGTGCTAGAGAATCGAGACAGGGGAAAGAGACCCAGTACTTC. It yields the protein CSARESRQGKETQYF.